Included here is one TCR beta chain sequence, with context. This record comes from a study of blood T cell repertoires in COVID-19. Overall study context: T cells, B-cell-depleted T cells, or PBMCs supplied cDNA or gDNA.

Recovery among Cohort 3 donors was established by two negative PCRs, clearance, or symptom resolution. With 3 bases removed from V and 8 bases from J, the gap between germline ends came to 14 bases. The CDR3 has 13 residues. Germline V gene data show CDR1 as DFQATT and CDR2 as SNEGSKA (reference sequence). Libraries were prepared by immunoSEQ multiplex PCR; TCRdb keeps only in-frame clonotypes and omits some of them. This table has 350,000 to 450,000 clones, roughly four fifths appearing once. The sequenced sample was PBMCs or T cells enriched from blood (not recorded which). The gene calls are TRBV20-1 and TRBJ1-3; possible D gene TRBD1, 5 bases. This clonotype originated in a woman between 50 and 59 years old who had recovered from COVID-19. The CDR3 region has the DNA TGCAGTGCTAGTTCTGCAGGGCTGGACACCATATATTTT. This encodes CSASSAGLDTIYF.